A single T cell receptor beta chain is shown here with its context. This specimen belongs to a study of blood T cell repertoires in COVID-19. Study-level background: PBMCs, B-cell-depleted T cells, or T cells provided the cDNA or gDNA that made up the material.

Germline-derived CDR1 and CDR2 are SGHRS and YFSETQ. J lost 6 bases, V lost 1 base, and 4 bases had no gene match. This CDR3 spans 14 amino acids. As processed by the authors: The authors estimated nucleated cell counts from reference gene primer amplification. Assay used: immunoSEQ multiplex PCR; TCRdb lists only in-frame clones, some missing. V and J calls and clone size follow that table, whereas D and trimming were derived from the DNA. In the table there are tens of thousands of clones, about 91% of which are singletons. Sequenced material: peripheral blood. The clonotype originates from a human donor with active COVID-19. The donor label of this sample is uncertain. This chain uses TRBV5-1 with TRBJ2-7; TRBD1 agrees at 10 bases. Here the CDR3 DNA reads TGCGCCAGCAGCTTGAGGGACAGGGGTGCCGAGCAGTACTTC. Its translation: CASSLRDRGAEQYF.